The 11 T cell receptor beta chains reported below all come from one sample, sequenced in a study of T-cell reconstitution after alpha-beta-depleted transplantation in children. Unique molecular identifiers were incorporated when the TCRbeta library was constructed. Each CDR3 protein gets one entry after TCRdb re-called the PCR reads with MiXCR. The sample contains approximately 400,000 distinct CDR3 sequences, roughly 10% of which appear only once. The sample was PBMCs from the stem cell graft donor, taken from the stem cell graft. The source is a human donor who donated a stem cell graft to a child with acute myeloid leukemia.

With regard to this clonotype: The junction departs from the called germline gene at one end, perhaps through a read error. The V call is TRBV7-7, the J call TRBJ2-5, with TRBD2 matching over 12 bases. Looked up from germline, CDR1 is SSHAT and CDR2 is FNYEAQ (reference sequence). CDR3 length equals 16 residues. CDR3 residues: CASSLLAGGGGETQYF. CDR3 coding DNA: TGTGCTAGCAGCTTACTAGCGGGAGGCGGAGGGGAGACCCAGTACTTC.

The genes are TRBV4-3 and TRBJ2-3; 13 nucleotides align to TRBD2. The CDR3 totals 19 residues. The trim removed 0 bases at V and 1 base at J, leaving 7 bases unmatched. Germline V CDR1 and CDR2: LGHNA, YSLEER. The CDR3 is CASSQDWTSGSSGTDTQYF. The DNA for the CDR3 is TGCGCCAGCAGCCAAGATTGGACTAGCGGGAGTTCAGGCACAGATACGCAGTATTTT.

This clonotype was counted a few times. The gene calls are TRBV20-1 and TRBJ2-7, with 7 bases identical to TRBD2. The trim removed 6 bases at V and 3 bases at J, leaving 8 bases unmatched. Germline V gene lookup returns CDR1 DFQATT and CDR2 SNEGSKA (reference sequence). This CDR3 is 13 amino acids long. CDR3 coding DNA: TGCAGTGCAAAGACCGGGACTAACTACGAGCAGTACTTC. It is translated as CSAKTGTNYEQYF.

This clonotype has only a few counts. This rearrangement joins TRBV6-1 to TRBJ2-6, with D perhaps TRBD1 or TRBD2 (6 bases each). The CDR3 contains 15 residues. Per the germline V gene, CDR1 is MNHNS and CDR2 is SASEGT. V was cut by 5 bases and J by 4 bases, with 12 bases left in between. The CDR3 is CASSTTGAGANVLTF. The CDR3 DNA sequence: TGTGCCAGCAGTACCACGGGGGCCGGGGCCAACGTCCTGACTTTC.

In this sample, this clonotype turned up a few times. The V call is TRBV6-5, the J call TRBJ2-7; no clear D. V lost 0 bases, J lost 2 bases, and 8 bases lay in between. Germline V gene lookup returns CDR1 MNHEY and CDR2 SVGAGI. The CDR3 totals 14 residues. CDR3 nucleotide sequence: TGTGCCAGCAGTTACTCGAAGCTTCCCTACGAGCAGTACTTC. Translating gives CASSYSKLPYEQYF.

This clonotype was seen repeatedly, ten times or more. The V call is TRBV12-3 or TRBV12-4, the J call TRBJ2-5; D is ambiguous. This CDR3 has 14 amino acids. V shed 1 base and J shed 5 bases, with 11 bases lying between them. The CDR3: CASSLVLLGETQYF. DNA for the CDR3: TGTGCCAGCAGTTTAGTTTTGCTAGGGGAGACCCAGTACTTC.

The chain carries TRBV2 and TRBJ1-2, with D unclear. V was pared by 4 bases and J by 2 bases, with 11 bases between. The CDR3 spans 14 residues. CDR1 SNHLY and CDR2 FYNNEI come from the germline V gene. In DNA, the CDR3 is TGTGCCAGCAGTGCGACGGAAACGAACTATGGCTACACCTTC. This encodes CASSATETNYGYTF.

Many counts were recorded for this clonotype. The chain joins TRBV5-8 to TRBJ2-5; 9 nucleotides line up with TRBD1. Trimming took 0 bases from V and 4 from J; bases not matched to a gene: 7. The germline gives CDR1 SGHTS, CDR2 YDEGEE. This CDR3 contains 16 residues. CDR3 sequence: CASSLEGQGGGETQYF. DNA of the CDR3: TGTGCCAGCAGCTTGGAGGGACAGGGAGGAGGAGAGACCCAGTACTTC.

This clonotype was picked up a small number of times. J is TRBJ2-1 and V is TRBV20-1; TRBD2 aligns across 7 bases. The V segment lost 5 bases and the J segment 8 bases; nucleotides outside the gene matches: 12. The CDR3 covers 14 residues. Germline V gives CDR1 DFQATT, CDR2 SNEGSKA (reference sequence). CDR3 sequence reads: CSAVGGVMIDEQFF. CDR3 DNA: TGCAGTGCTGTGGGGGGGGTGATGATCGATGAGCAGTTCTTC.

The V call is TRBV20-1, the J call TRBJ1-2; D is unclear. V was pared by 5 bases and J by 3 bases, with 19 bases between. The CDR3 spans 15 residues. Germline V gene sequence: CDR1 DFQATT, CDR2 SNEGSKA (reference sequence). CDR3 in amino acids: CSARINLGMYYGYTF. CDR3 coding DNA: TGCAGTGCTCGTATTAACTTGGGAATGTACTATGGCTACACCTTC.

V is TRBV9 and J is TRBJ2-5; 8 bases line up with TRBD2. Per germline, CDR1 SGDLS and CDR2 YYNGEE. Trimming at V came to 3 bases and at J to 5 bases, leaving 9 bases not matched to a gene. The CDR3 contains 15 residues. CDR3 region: CASSAGTPGGETQYF. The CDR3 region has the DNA TGTGCCAGCAGCGCCGGGACCCCGGGGGGGGAGACCCAGTACTTC.